These 9 T cell receptor beta chains were sequenced from one sample in a study of T cell changes during pregnancy in multiple sclerosis. Sequencing used immunoSEQ multiplex PCR; TCRdb keeps in-frame clones, though not all of them. The sample has tens of thousands of clones; roughly 84% are singletons. The specimen comprised CD8+ T cells from peripheral blood mononuclear cells, sampled after pregnancy. The receptors shown here come from a female donor with multiple sclerosis, enrolled in a pregnancy study.

V gene TRBV7-9 combines with J gene TRBJ2-1; D ambiguous. CDR3 length: 15 residues. The V end was cut by 5 bases, the J end by 2 bases, with 13 bases between. Germline V lookup: CDR1 SEHNR, CDR2 FQNEAQ (reference sequence). The CDR3 DNA is TGTGCCAGCAGCCGAGTAGAGAGGCCCTACAATGAGCAGTTCTTC. Encoded protein: CASSRVERPYNEQFF.

This chain links TRBV4-3 with TRBJ2-3, with 9 bases lining up with TRBD1. CDR3 length: 15 amino acids. V lost 4 bases to trimming and J lost 1 base; unmatched junction nucleotides: 3. CDR1 is LGHNA and CDR2 is YSLEER in the germline V gene. The CDR3 bases are TGCGCCAGCAGCCCCAGACAGGGGGGCACAGATACGCAGTATTTT. Its translation is CASSPRQGGTDTQYF.

This clone was observed a handful of times. The CDR3: CASSAGYAYEQYF. CDR3 nucleotide sequence: TGTGCCAGCAGTGCGGGGTATGCCTACGAGCAGTACTTC. The chain links TRBV2 to TRBJ2-7; perhaps TRBD2 as D (5 bases). The CDR3 has 13 residues. Germline V gene lookup returns CDR1 SNHLY and CDR2 FYNNEI. V shed 4 bases and J shed 2 bases, with 9 bases lying between them.

This rearrangement joins TRBV28 to TRBJ2-7; D possibly corresponds to TRBD1 (6 bases). CDR3 length equals 14 residues. Trimming pared 2 bases from V and 2 bases from J, leaving 10 bases between. Germline CDR1 reads MDHEN; CDR2 reads SYDVKM. The CDR3 DNA follows: TGTGCCAGCAGTTTAGACGGACAGACCTACGAGCAGTACTTC. Translated, it gives CASSLDGQTYEQYF.

V and J are TRBV28 and TRBJ2-7, with D possibly being TRBD1 (6 bases). The CDR3 contains 16 residues. From germline, CDR1 is MDHEN and CDR2 SYDVKM. Between the trimmed V and J ends, which lost 3 bases and 0 bases, there was a span of 15 bases. The chain's CDR3 is CASSLGPTGTSYEQYF. The DNA for the CDR3 is TGTGCCAGCAGTTTGGGGCCTACAGGGACCTCCTACGAGCAGTACTTC.

The chain couples TRBV30 to TRBJ1-5; D gene uncertain. The CDR3 is 13 residues long. Trimming left V 1 base short and J 7 bases short, with 11 bases between. CDR1 is GTSNPN and CDR2 is SVGIG in the germline V gene (reference sequence). The CDR3 DNA reads TGTGCCTGGAGTGGAACGGGTGGCCAGCCCCAGCATTTT. The encoded protein is CAWSGTGGQPQHF.

In DNA, the CDR3 is TGCGCCAGCAGCCATCGAGCGGGGGGCTTATCTGGGGCCAACGTCCTGACTTTC. It translates to CASSHRAGGLSGANVLTF. The genes are TRBV4-1 and TRBJ2-6, with 9 bases identical to TRBD2. The germline V gene encodes CDR1 MGHRA and CDR2 YSYEKL. This CDR3 is 18 amino acids long. The V segment lost 3 bases and the J segment 1 base; nucleotides outside the gene matches: 7.

This clone was counted between two and nine times. V gene TRBV6-1 combines with J gene TRBJ2-7; 9 nucleotides agree with TRBD2. V was pared by 3 bases and J by 2 bases, with 5 bases of the junction left unmatched. Germline V gene lookup returns CDR1 MNHNS and CDR2 SASEGT. CDR3 length: 15 residues. Here the CDR3 DNA reads TGTGCCAGCAGTGATAGTAGCGGGGGCCCCTACGAGCAGTACTTC. As protein: CASSDSSGGPYEQYF.

The V gene is TRBV5-6, the J gene TRBJ2-7; TRBD2 matches 7 bases. The CDR3 spans 12 residues. CDR1 is SGHDT and CDR2 is YYEEEE in the germline V gene. The junction had 6 bases not matched to a gene; V was cut back by 1 base and J by 11 bases. CDR3 sequence (DNA): TGTGCCAGCAGCTTGTTCCCCAGCGGGGAGTACTTC. Translated: CASSLFPSGEYF. The full variable domain, completed using reference TRBV5-6 and TRBJ2-7, is DAGVTQSPTHLIKTRGQQVTLRCSPKSGHDTVSWYQQALGQGPQFIFQYYEEEERQRGNFPDRFSGHQFPNYSSELNVNALLLGDSALYLCASSLFPSGEYFGPGTRLTVT.